These T cell receptor beta chains were read from a single sample in a study of identical twins. A single record per CDR3 protein comes from TCRdb applying MiXCR to the 5' RACE reads. Of about 240,000 distinct CDR3 sequences listed, about 10% are singletons. The sequenced material came from memory T cells sorted from blood. The receptors were gathered from a man over 45 in good health. Each CDR3 is given with its conserved first and last residue. Each record gives: CDR3 protein, CDR3 DNA, CDR3 length, V gene, clone size, J gene, D gene. The D gene is left open where the match is weak. The listing skips clone size in some rows; elsewhere it reads once, few, many or a size class.

CDR3: CASSRSQGPHQETQYF
DNA: TGTGCCAGCAGTAGATCCCAGGGGCCCCATCAAGAGACCCAGTACTTC
length: 16
V: TRBV2
size: many
J: TRBJ2-5
D: .

CDR3: CSARINTGAEQYF
DNA: TGCAGTGCTAGAATCAATACCGGGGCCGAGCAGTACTTC
length: 13
V: TRBV20-1
size: .
J: TRBJ2-7
D: .

CDR3: CASFNIPSVQHF
DNA: TGTGCCAGCTTTAACATCCCGTCCGTCCAGCATTTT
length: 12
V: TRBV5-6
size: many
J: TRBJ1-5
D: .

CDR3: CASSQVVRTRRVGELFF
DNA: TGTGCCAGCAGCCAAGTCGTTAGGACACGGAGGGTCGGGGAGCTGTTTTTT
length: 17
V: TRBV4-2
size: many
J: TRBJ2-2
D: .

CDR3: CAISSTIPDTQYF
DNA: TGTGCCATCAGTTCGACTATCCCCGATACGCAGTATTTT
length: 13
V: TRBV10-3
size: many
J: TRBJ2-3
D: .

CDR3: CASGSGNFHEQYF
DNA: TGTGCCAGCGGAAGCGGCAATTTCCACGAGCAGTACTTC
length: 13
V: TRBV7-9
size: .
J: TRBJ2-7
D: .

CDR3: CASSLTSGASGTQYF
DNA: TGTGCCAGCAGTTTGACTAGCGGGGCCTCAGGGACCCAGTACTTC
length: 15
V: TRBV27
size: few
J: TRBJ2-5
D: TRBD2

CDR3: CSARTGPGLAGVDTQYF
DNA: TGCAGTGCTAGAACGGGTCCCGGACTAGCGGGAGTAGATACGCAGTATTTT
length: 17
V: TRBV20-1
size: .
J: TRBJ2-3
D: TRBD2

CDR3: CASSLVQRAYEQYF
DNA: TGTGCCAGCAGCTTAGTTCAAAGGGCCTACGAGCAGTACTTC
length: 14
V: TRBV11-2
size: .
J: TRBJ2-7
D: .

CDR3: CASSQEVTGGSSPLHF
DNA: TGTGCCAGCAGCCAAGAAGTGACAGGGGGCAGTTCACCCCTCCACTTT
length: 16
V: TRBV4-2
size: .
J: TRBJ1-6
D: TRBD1

CDR3: CASSPAPGLSYEQYF
DNA: TGTGCCAGCAGCCCAGCACCGGGACTTTCCTACGAGCAGTACTTC
length: 15
V: TRBV7-7
size: many
J: TRBJ2-7
D: .

CDR3: CASSYSGSPMNTEAFF
DNA: TGTGCCAGCAGTTACTCGGGCAGCCCCATGAACACTGAAGCTTTCTTT
length: 16
V: TRBV6-2/TRBV6-3
size: .
J: TRBJ1-1
D: .

CDR3: CASSFLAGGLGNNEQLF
DNA: TGTGCCAGCAGCTTCCTAGCGGGAGGTTTAGGTAACAATGAGCAGCTCTTC
length: 17
V: TRBV11-2
size: .
J: TRBJ2-1
D: TRBD2

CDR3: CASRGQGLSYNEQFF
DNA: TGTGCCAGCAGGGGTCAGGGCCTCTCCTACAATGAGCAGTTCTTC
length: 15
V: TRBV27
size: .
J: TRBJ2-1
D: .

CDR3: CASSLLGAIRNEQFF
DNA: TGTGCCAGCTCCTTATTGGGGGCGATACGGAATGAGCAGTTCTTC
length: 15
V: TRBV12-3/TRBV12-4
size: few
J: TRBJ2-1
D: .

CDR3: CASSLASAGELFF
DNA: TGCGCCAGCAGCTTGGCAAGTGCCGGGGAGCTGTTTTTT
length: 13
V: TRBV5-1
size: .
J: TRBJ2-2
D: .

CDR3: CASSWGHSYGYTF
DNA: TGTGCCAGCAGCTGGGGACACAGCTATGGCTACACCTTC
length: 13
V: TRBV11-1
size: .
J: TRBJ1-2
D: .

CDR3: CSARDQTISDRNSPLHF
DNA: TGCAGTGCTAGAGATCAAACCATATCAGACAGAAATTCACCCCTCCACTTT
length: 17
V: TRBV20-1
size: many
J: TRBJ1-6
D: .

CDR3: CASAPGTDTQYF
DNA: TGTGCCAGCGCGCCCGGCACAGATACGCAGTATTTT
length: 12
V: TRBV6-2/TRBV6-3
size: .
J: TRBJ2-3
D: .

CDR3: CASSFFGTDTQYF
DNA: TGTGCCAGCAGTTTCTTTGGCACAGATACGCAGTATTTT
length: 13
V: TRBV12-3/TRBV12-4
size: many
J: TRBJ2-3
D: .